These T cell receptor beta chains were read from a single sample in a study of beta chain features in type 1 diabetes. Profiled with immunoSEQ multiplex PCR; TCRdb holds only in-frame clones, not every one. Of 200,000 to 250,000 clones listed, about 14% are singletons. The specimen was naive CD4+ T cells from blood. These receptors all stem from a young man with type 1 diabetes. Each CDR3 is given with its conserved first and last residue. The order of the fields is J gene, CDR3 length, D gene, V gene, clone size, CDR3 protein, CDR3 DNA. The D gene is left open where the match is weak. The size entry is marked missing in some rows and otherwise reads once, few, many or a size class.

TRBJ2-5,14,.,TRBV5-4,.,CASSLGQSEETQYF,TGTGCCAGCAGCTTGGGGCAGTCAGAAGAGACCCAGTACTTC
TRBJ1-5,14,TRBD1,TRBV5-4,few,CASSLQGSNQPQHF,TGTGCCAGCAGCCTACAGGGGAGCAATCAGCCCCAGCATTTT
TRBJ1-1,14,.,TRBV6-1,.,CASRIQGMDTEAFF,TGTGCCAGCAGGATTCAGGGTATGGACACTGAAGCTTTCTTT
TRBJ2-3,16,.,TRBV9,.,CASSVEGGRGWDTQYF,TGTGCCAGCAGCGTAGAGGGGGGGCGCGGTTGGGATACGCAGTATTTT
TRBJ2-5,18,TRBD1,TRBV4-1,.,CASSQRSGGQGIQETQYF,TGCGCCAGCAGCCAAAGAAGTGGAGGACAGGGAATCCAAGAGACCCAGTACTTC
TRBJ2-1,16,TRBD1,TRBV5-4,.,CASSRQGWRSYNEQFF,TGTGCCAGCAGCCGACAGGGATGGCGCTCCTACAATGAGCAGTTCTTC
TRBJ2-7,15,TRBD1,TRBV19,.,CASSPRQGSSYEQYF,TGTGCCAGTAGTCCCAGACAGGGCAGCTCCTACGAGCAGTACTTC
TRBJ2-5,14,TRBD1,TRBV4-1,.,CASTRTGVEETQYF,TGCGCCAGCACCCGAACAGGGGTGGAAGAGACCCAGTACTTC
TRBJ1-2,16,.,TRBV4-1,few,CASSPHPTEDNYGYTF,TGCGCCAGCAGCCCCCACCCGACAGAAGATAACTATGGCTACACCTTC
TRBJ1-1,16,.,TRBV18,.,CASSPGMTVLNTEAFF,TGTGCCAGCTCACCCGGAATGACAGTTTTGAACACTGAAGCTTTCTTT
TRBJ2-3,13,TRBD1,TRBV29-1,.,CSVDIEGADTQYF,TGCAGCGTTGATATTGAGGGGGCGGATACGCAGTATTTT
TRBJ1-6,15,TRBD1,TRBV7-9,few,CASSWDRAGNSPLHF,TGTGCCAGCAGCTGGGACAGGGCCGGGAATTCACCCCTCCACTTT
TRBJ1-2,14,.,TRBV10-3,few,CAISESGEAYGYTF,TGTGCCATCAGTGAGTCTGGGGAGGCTTATGGCTACACCTTC
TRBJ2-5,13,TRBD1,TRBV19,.,CASSIQGEETQYF,TGTGCCAGTAGTATTCAGGGGGAAGAGACCCAGTACTTC
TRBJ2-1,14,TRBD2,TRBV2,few,CASRPGLAGNEQFF,TGTGCCAGCAGGCCGGGACTAGCGGGGAATGAGCAGTTCTTC
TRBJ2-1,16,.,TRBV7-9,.,CASSLAGVRWGNEQFF,TGTGCCAGCAGCTTAGCGGGAGTTCGCTGGGGCAATGAGCAGTTCTTC
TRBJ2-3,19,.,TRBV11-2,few,CASSSSGGFGGGRTDTQYF,TGTGCCAGCAGCTCTTCCGGAGGGTTCGGCGGGGGCCGCACAGATACGCAGTATTTT
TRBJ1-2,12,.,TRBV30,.,CAWSPGNYGYTF,TGTGCCTGGAGTCCAGGGAACTATGGCTACACCTTC
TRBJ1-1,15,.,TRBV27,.,CASSLWGGLDTEAFF,TGTGCCAGCAGTTTATGGGGGGGCCTGGACACTGAAGCTTTCTTT
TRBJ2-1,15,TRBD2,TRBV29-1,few,CSYRTLLAGVNEQFF,TGCAGCTACCGGACTCTGCTAGCGGGAGTCAATGAGCAGTTCTTC
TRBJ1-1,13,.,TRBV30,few,CAWSVNTNTEAFF,TGTGCCTGGAGTGTAAACACGAACACTGAAGCTTTCTTT
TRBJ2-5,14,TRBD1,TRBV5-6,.,CASSYRGLGETQYF,TGTGCCAGCAGCTACAGGGGGCTGGGGGAGACCCAGTACTTC
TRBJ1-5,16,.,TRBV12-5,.,CASGLGTHRENQPQHF,TGTGCTAGTGGTTTGGGGACACACAGAGAAAATCAGCCCCAGCATTTT
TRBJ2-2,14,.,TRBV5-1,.,CASSLGATTGELFF,TGCGCCAGCAGCTTGGGGGCCACCACCGGGGAGCTGTTTTTT
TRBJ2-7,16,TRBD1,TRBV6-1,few,CASSEQGAIETYEQYF,TGTGCCAGCAGTGAACAGGGGGCCATCGAGACCTACGAGCAGTACTTC
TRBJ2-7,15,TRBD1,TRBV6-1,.,CASSGSPGQGYEQYF,TGTGCCAGTAGCGGTTCCCCGGGACAGGGCTACGAGCAGTACTTC
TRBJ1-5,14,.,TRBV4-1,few,CASSQEGGNQPQHF,TGCGCCAGCAGCCAAGAGGGGGGAAATCAGCCCCAGCATTTT
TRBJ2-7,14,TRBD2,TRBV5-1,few,CASRDSGSSYEQYF,TGCGCCAGCAGGGATAGCGGGAGCTCCTACGAGCAGTACTTC
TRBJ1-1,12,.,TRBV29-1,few,CSAQDRNTEAFF,TGCAGCGCTCAGGACAGGAACACTGAAGCTTTCTTT
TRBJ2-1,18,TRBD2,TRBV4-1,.,CASSLSSTSGGSYNEQFF,TGCGCCAGCAGCCTCTCGAGTACTAGCGGGGGCTCCTACAATGAGCAGTTCTTC
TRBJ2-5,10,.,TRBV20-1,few,CSAPLETQYF,TGCAGTGCCCCATTGGAGACCCAGTACTTC
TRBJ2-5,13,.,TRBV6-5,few,CASSKRTAETQYF,TGTGCCAGCAGCAAACGGACAGCGGAGACCCAGTACTTC
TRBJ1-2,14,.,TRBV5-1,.,CASSLGQGGEGYTF,TGCGCCAGCAGCTTGGGCCAGGGAGGAGAAGGCTACACCTTC
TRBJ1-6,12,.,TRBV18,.,CASSPPDSPLHF,TGTGCCAGCTCACCGCCAGATTCACCCCTCCACTTT
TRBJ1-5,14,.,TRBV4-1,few,CASSQDGENQPQHF,TGCGCCAGCAGCCAAGATGGAGAAAATCAGCCCCAGCATTTT
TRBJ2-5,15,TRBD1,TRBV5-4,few,CASSHQGAIGETQYF,TGTGCCAGCAGCCATCAGGGGGCTATTGGAGAGACCCAGTACTTC
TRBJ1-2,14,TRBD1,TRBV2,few,CASSRQGVNYGYTF,TGTGCCAGCAGTAGACAGGGGGTTAACTATGGCTACACCTTC
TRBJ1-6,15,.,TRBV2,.,CASSDQGSGNSPLHF,TGTGCCAGCAGTGACCAGGGGTCAGGTAATTCACCCCTCCACTTT
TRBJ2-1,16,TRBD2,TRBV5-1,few,CASSGTSGHSYNEQFF,TGCGCCAGCAGTGGGACTAGCGGGCACTCCTACAATGAGCAGTTCTTC
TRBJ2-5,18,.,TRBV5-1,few,CASSLEGPRGGPEETQYF,TGCGCCAGCAGCTTGGAGGGCCCCAGGGGAGGGCCGGAAGAGACCCAGTACTTC
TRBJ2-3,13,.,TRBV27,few,CASSFSFRDTQYF,TGTGCCAGCAGTTTCTCGTTTCGGGATACGCAGTATTTT
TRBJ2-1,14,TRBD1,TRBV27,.,CASSLGQGAGEQFF,TGTGCCAGCAGTTTAGGACAGGGGGCCGGTGAGCAGTTCTTC
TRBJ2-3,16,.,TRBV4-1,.,CASSQDEGTLGDTQYF,TGCGCCAGCAGCCAAGATGAGGGCACCCTCGGGGATACGCAGTATTTT
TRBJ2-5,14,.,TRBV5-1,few,CASSLGQGQETQYF,TGCGCCAGCAGCTTGGGGCAGGGGCAAGAGACCCAGTACTTC
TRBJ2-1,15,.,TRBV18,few,CASSATGSPNNEQFF,TGTGCCAGCTCGGCGACAGGCTCTCCAAACAATGAGCAGTTCTTC
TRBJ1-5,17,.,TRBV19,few,CASSIRDGIYSNQPQHF,TGTGCCAGTAGTATACGGGATGGAATTTATAGCAATCAGCCCCAGCATTTT
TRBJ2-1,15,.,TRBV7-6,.,CASSLAGDRHNEQFF,TGTGCCAGCAGCTTAGCGGGAGACAGGCACAATGAGCAGTTCTTC
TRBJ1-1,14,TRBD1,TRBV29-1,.,CSVRQGSRNTEAFF,TGCAGCGTCCGACAGGGAAGTAGGAACACTGAAGCTTTCTTT
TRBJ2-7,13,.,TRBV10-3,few,CAAGAGGDWEQYF,TGTGCCGCGGGGGCAGGGGGCGATTGGGAGCAGTACTTC
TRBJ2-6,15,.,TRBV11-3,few,CASSERESGANVLTF,TGTGCCAGCAGCGAAAGGGAGTCTGGGGCCAACGTCCTGACTTTC
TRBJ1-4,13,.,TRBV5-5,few,CASSLGTGEKLFF,TGTGCCAGCAGCTTGGGGACGGGAGAAAAACTGTTTTTT
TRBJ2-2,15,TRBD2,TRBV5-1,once,CASSPLAGEIGELFF,TGCGCCAGCAGCCCACTAGCGGGAGAGATCGGGGAGCTGTTTTTT
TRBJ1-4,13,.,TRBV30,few,CAWSVRSGEKLFF,TGTGCCTGGAGTGTACGGTCGGGGGAAAAACTGTTTTTT
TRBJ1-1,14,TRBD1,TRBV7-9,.,CASSPGQGRTEAFF,TGTGCCAGCAGCCCCGGACAGGGTAGGACTGAAGCTTTCTTT
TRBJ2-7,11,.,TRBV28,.,CASNRAYEQYF,TGTGCCTCTAACAGGGCCTACGAGCAGTACTTC
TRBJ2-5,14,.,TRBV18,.,CASSPAGIGETQYF,TGTGCCAGCTCACCGGCGGGGATCGGGGAGACCCAGTACTTC
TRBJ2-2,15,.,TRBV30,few,CAWISRLSNTGELFF,TGTGCCTGGATTTCTCGACTCTCGAACACCGGGGAGCTGTTTTTT